This TCR beta chain is from a study of cytomegalovirus exposure and HLA in healthy donors. Across the study: In an earlier analysis, some 110 million unique TCR beta sequences were found from some 200 million T cells.

With respect to this clone: Antigen unknown.

CDR3 length: 14 residues. Per the germline V gene, CDR1 is LGHNA and CDR2 is YSLEER. The V end was cut by 0 bases, the J end by 0 bases, with 5 bases between. PCR involved 60 Vbeta and 13 Jbeta primers. Profiled with immunoSEQ multiplex PCR; TCRdb holds only in-frame clones, not every one. The sample records over 100,000 clones, roughly 8.8% being singletons. Study findings and constraints: In an earlier analysis, about 90% or about 30%: the productive usage of most TCR beta V segments. TRBV6-2, TRBV6-3 and some other V segments were unresolvable in 87-base-pair reads. HLA restriction was apparent for most CMV-associated TCR beta chains in a later analysis.

This rearrangement joins TRBV4-3 to TRBJ1-2; D is uncertain. This clonotype originated in a woman aged 40 to 49 in good health and CMV-seropositive. Material: PBMCs. The CDR3 is CASSQDASNYGYTF. In DNA, the CDR3 is TGCGCCAGCAGCCAAGATGCGTCTAACTATGGCTACACCTTC.